The clone carrying this T cell receptor beta chain appeared once. The antigen is undetermined. Trimming cost V 4 bases and J 4 bases; bases outside gene matches: 10. This CDR3 is 15 amino acids long. Germline CDR1 SGHRS, CDR2 YFSETQ. The data were taken from a study of blood T cells in healthy people across ages. Findings and caveats of the study: With donor CMV status unknown, expanded clonotype changes were possibly confounded.

The study recruited healthy Caucasian donors from Russia who were aged roughly 6 to 100. Next came a second PCR, run for roughly 6 to 11 cycles, which used a sample-barcoded 5' primer along with a J-beta primer mix. MiXCR, applied by TCRdb to the 5' RACE reads, yields one record per CDR3 protein. Of around 1,100,000 distinct CDR3 sequences listed, 35% to 45% are singletons. The chain has TRBV5-1 and TRBJ1-1; 7 nucleotides agree with TRBD1. The origin of this receptor is a man aged 18 to 29 in good health. The sample comprised blood. The CDR3 sequence is CASSAGQRAFTEAFF. CDR3 coding DNA: TGCGCCAGCAGCGCGGGACAGAGGGCCTTCACTGAAGCTTTCTTT.